The 21 T cell receptor beta chains given below trace back to one sample, sequenced in a study of T cells in tuberculosis. Only in-frame clones appear in the TCRdb table, and some are missing; sequencing was by immunoSEQ multiplex PCR. The sample carries about 88,000 clones, approximately 91% recorded once. After thawing and overnight rest, PBMC were stained with GMM-loaded CD1B tetramer, viability dye and anti-CD3 for sorting. C32 glucose monomycolate from Rhodococcus equi was loaded onto the CD1B tetramers. Sequencing was carried out using CD1b-GMM tetramer-negative cells sorted from PBMCs. These receptors were taken from an adult woman with latent tuberculosis.

The chain combines TRBV4-1 with TRBJ2-1, with 9 positions matching TRBD2. The V gene's germline CDR1 is MGHRA and CDR2 YSYEKL. With 0 bases clipped from V and 6 bases from J, the junction kept 12 bases outside the gene matches. The CDR3 runs to 18 residues. CDR3 residues: CASSQEGLGGGAANEQFF. The CDR3 bases are TGCGCCAGCAGCCAAGAGGGTTTAGGCGGGGGGGCCGCCAATGAGCAGTTCTTC.

The V gene is TRBV5-8, the J gene TRBJ1-6; TRBD1 matches at 9 bases. Germline V gene sequence: CDR1 SGHTS, CDR2 YDEGEE. The CDR3 totals 16 residues. The V segment lost 3 bases and the J segment 7 bases; nucleotides outside the gene matches: 8. The CDR3 protein is CASSSWTGVRNSPLHF. CDR3 in DNA: TGTGCCAGCAGCTCGTGGACAGGGGTCCGGAATTCACCCCTCCACTTT. Supplemented by reference TRBV5-8 and TRBJ1-6, the full variable domain reads EAGVTQSPTHLIKTRGQQATLRCSPISGHTSVYWYQQALGLGLQFLLWYDEGEERNRGNFPPRFSGRQFPNYSSELNVNALELEDSALYLCASSSWTGVRNSPLHFGNGTRLTVT.

The chain employs TRBV6-1 and TRBJ2-1; possible D gene TRBD2, 7 bases. The CDR3 loop spans 16 amino acids. Germline-derived CDR1 and CDR2 are MNHNS and SASEGT. V gave up 6 bases and J gave up 1 base, with 16 bases separating them. CDR3: CASRERGGSSYNEQFF. In DNA, the CDR3 is TGTGCCAGCAGGGAAAGGGGGGGGAGTTCCTACAATGAGCAGTTCTTC.

The chain combines TRBV5-1 with TRBJ1-3, with a weak D call TRBD1 (5 bases). The CDR3 loop spans 16 amino acids. The ends were cut back, 7 bases at V and 8 bases at J, with 25 bases in the middle. Germline CDR1 SGHRS, CDR2 YFSETQ. The CDR3 spells CASHPGGLKNVDTIYF. CDR3 nucleotides: TGCGCCAGCCATCCGGGGGGTCTTAAGAATGTGGACACCATATATTTT.

The table lists this clone with a count of one. The chain carries TRBV18 and TRBJ2-5; D is possibly TRBD1 (5 bases). V lost 0 bases, J lost 6 bases, and 11 bases lay in between. There are 14 residues in the CDR3. CDR1 is KGHSH, CDR2 LQKENI, per germline. For the CDR3, the DNA is TGTGCCAGCTCACCACCGAGCAGGGCGAAGACCCAGTACTTC. It yields the protein CASSPPSRAKTQYF.

V and J are TRBV29-1 and TRBJ2-7, with TRBD1 matching 11 bases. CDR1 SQVTM and CDR2 ANQGSEA come from the germline V gene. This CDR3 spans 13 amino acids. Unmatched junction bases numbered 3, after V lost 6 bases and J lost 2 bases. For the CDR3, the DNA is TGCAGCGTGGGGGACAGGGGGGCCTACGAGCAGTACTTC. This sequence encodes CSVGDRGAYEQYF.

DNA of the CDR3: TGTGCCAGCACCCCGGGGGCTAGCGGGGGATTCACAGATACGCAGTATTTT. This sequence encodes CASTPGASGGFTDTQYF. The chain uses TRBV11-2 and TRBJ2-3; TRBD2 matches 10 bases. Germline lookup yields CDR1 SGHAT and CDR2 FQNNGV. The V segment lost 7 bases and the J segment 2 bases; nucleotides outside the gene matches: 12. This CDR3 spans 17 amino acids.

The chain carries TRBV4-2 and TRBJ1-2; D not certain. Trimming took off 4 bases at V and 6 bases at J, with 15 bases between the two ends. Germline assignment: CDR1 LGHNA and CDR2 YNFKEQ. This CDR3 has 14 residues. The CDR3 spells CASSRETTGDGYTF. The CDR3 coding sequence is TGTGCCAGCAGCCGAGAAACTACGGGAGATGGCTACACCTTC.

The rearrangement joins TRBV5-1 to TRBJ1-5; D not resolved. Germline CDR1 reads SGHRS; CDR2 reads YFSETQ. The CDR3 has 12 residues. V was trimmed by 5 bases and J by 7 bases, leaving 10 bases between them. CDR3 amino acids: CASREEGQPQHF. CDR3 sequence (DNA): TGCGCCAGCAGGGAAGAGGGCCAGCCCCAGCATTTT.

The rearrangement links TRBV5-6 to TRBJ2-1; a possible D gene is TRBD2 (6 bases). The ends were cut back, 2 bases at V and 4 bases at J, with 16 bases in the middle. The CDR3 runs 16 residues. Germline V lookup: CDR1 SGHDT, CDR2 YYEEEE. The CDR3 DNA is TGTGCCAGCAGCTTACGGGAGACCGGCGGGTACAATGAGCAGTTCTTC. Its protein product is CASSLRETGGYNEQFF.

The V call is TRBV30, the J call TRBJ2-7; D is possibly TRBD1 (5 bases). Germline V CDR1 and CDR2: GTSNPN, SVGIG (reference sequence). Trimming took off 0 bases at V and 11 bases at J, with 11 bases between the two ends. The CDR3 is 11 residues long. This CDR3 is CAWSVAREKYF. CDR3 sequence (DNA): TGTGCCTGGAGTGTAGCCAGGGAAAAGTACTTC.

The CDR3 loop reads CASSVSGTKNTEAFF. The CDR3, as DNA: TGCGCCAGCAGCGTCTCCGGGACAAAGAACACTGAAGCTTTCTTT. The chain is built from TRBV5-1 and TRBJ1-1; TRBD1 might be the D (6 bases). CDR1 is SGHRS, CDR2 YFSETQ, per germline. V was trimmed by 4 bases and J by 1 base, leaving 14 bases between them. The CDR3 has 15 amino acids.

This sequence joins TRBV7-9 and TRBJ2-7, with unresolved D. The germline V gene encodes CDR1 SEHNR and CDR2 FQNEAQ (reference sequence). The V end lost 0 bases, the J end lost 2 bases, and 8 bases lay between the germline ends. This CDR3 spans 14 amino acids. CDR3 sequence: CASSLAARPYEQYV. In DNA form, the CDR3 reads TGTGCCAGCAGCTTAGCAGCCAGGCCCTACGAGCAGTACGTC.

CDR3 sequence: CASSAGAQYF. In nucleotides, the CDR3 is TGTGCCAGCAGTGCAGGCGCGCAGTATTTT. The chain links TRBV25-1 to TRBJ2-3; D unresolved. V dropped 4 bases and J dropped 10 bases, with 6 bases sitting between them. The length of the CDR3 is 10 residues. Per germline, CDR1 MGHDK and CDR2 SYGVNS.

The rearrangement uses TRBV6-5 and TRBJ2-3; D is unresolved. CDR1 MNHEY and CDR2 SVGAGI come from the germline V gene. V dropped 2 bases and J dropped 0 bases, with 9 bases sitting between them. The CDR3 is made up of 15 amino acids. The CDR3 DNA is TGTGCCAGCAGTTACGGCGGCCGAAGCACAGATACGCAGTATTTT. It specifies CASSYGGRSTDTQYF.

The CDR3 DNA sequence: TGTGCCAGTAGTAAGGGACAGGGCCCCTACGAGCAGTACTTC. Amino acid sequence: CASSKGQGPYEQYF. This chain uses TRBV19 with TRBJ2-7, with 9 nucleotides matching TRBD1. Germline V gene sequence: CDR1 LNHDA, CDR2 SQIVND (reference sequence). The CDR3 runs 14 residues. The ends lost 4 bases at V and 2 bases at J; junction bases unmatched: 3.

The chain links TRBV6-5 to TRBJ1-1; 8 bases align to TRBD1. This CDR3 spans 14 amino acids. V dropped 5 bases and J dropped 4; count of bases not matched to a gene: 6. Germline values: CDR1 MNHEY, CDR2 SVGAGI. The DNA of the CDR3 is TGTGCCAGCAGTCCAGGGGGCTTGGGCACTGAAGCTTTCTTT. The encoded protein is CASSPGGLGTEAFF.

The chain employs TRBV7-9 and TRBJ1-1, with D maybe TRBD1 (6 bases). V lost 8 bases and J 5 bases, leaving 15 bases between the germline ends. The CDR3 extends over 13 amino acids. Germline V gene lookup returns CDR1 SEHNR and CDR2 FQNEAQ (reference sequence). The CDR3 region is CASGGGGGTEAFF. The CDR3 DNA is TGTGCCAGCGGAGGGGGGGGCGGGACTGAAGCTTTCTTT.

The rearrangement joins TRBV10-3 to TRBJ2-2, with D maybe TRBD1 (6 bases). Germline V lookup: CDR1 ENHRY, CDR2 SYGVKD. The CDR3 is made up of 13 amino acids. The ends were cut back, 9 bases at V and 6 bases at J, with 14 bases in the middle. The CDR3 region is CAMTGLAAGELFF. CDR3 DNA: TGTGCCATGACAGGACTCGCTGCCGGGGAGCTGTTTTTT.

The chain combines TRBV7-2 with TRBJ2-1, with a weak D call TRBD2 (6 bases). The CDR3 extends over 15 amino acids. Germline CDR1 SGHTA, CDR2 FQGNSA. V dropped 5 bases and J dropped 5 bases, with 16 bases sitting between them. The CDR3 sequence is CASSVGLAKNNEQFF. CDR3 DNA sequence: TGTGCCAGCAGCGTCGGCCTAGCGAAAAACAATGAGCAGTTCTTC.

This sequence joins TRBV19 and TRBJ1-5, with no clear D. The CDR3 totals 13 residues. V was trimmed by 3 bases and J by 3 bases, leaving 6 bases between them. Germline assignment: CDR1 LNHDA and CDR2 SQIVND (reference sequence). The CDR3 nucleotides are TGTGCCAGTAGTATTATTCCCAATCAGCCCCAGCATTTT. Amino acids: CASSIIPNQPQHF.